This record looks at one T cell receptor beta chain sequence and its context. One end of the junction fails to match germline, which may point to a read error. Germline CDR1 and CDR2: SSHAT and FNYEAQ (reference sequence). The CDR3 runs 15 residues. These data belong to a study of cytomegalovirus exposure and HLA in healthy donors. It was with 60 Vbeta and 13 Jbeta primers that the PCR ran. Some clones are missing from TCRdb's copy, which holds only in-frame ones; the method was immunoSEQ multiplex PCR. Of about 200,000 clones listed, around 79% are singletons. Sequenced input: PBMCs. The sequence was collected from a male donor in good health and CMV-seropositive. The chain combines TRBV7-7 with TRBJ2-3, with 9 bases lining up with TRBD2. The CDR3 sequence: CASSLGLAFTDTQYF. CDR3 bases: TGTGCTAGCAGCTTAGGACTAGCGTTCACAGATACGCAGTATTTT.